The present T cell receptor (beta chain) was sequenced within a study of sequential checkpoint blockade in melanoma. Study summary: Arm A got nivolumab then ipilimumab; arm B the reverse, 1:1. Both treatment sequences were followed by maintenance nivolumab.

Repertoires were generated with immunoSEQ multiplex PCR, while TCRdb's copy carries only in-frame clones and drops some. Among approximately 12,000 clones listed, roughly four fifths were seen once. Treatment here: randomized to nivolumab then ipilimumab (arm A) or the reverse (arm B). This clone was found once. The CDR3 contains 16 residues. V was trimmed by 1 base and J by 0 bases, leaving 10 bases between them. Germline assignment: CDR1 SEHNR and CDR2 FQNEAQ (reference sequence). This receptor was identified in a human patient with melanoma. Some clones in this sample may be carry-over from other donors' samples. The sample in question was CD8+ T cells sorted from blood (inferred from file names), obtained from a patient given nivolumab and ipilimumab in sequence. The chain recombines TRBV7-9 with TRBJ1-5; D gene ambiguous. CDR3 nucleotide sequence: TGTGCCAGCAGCTTAGGGGCAGCACATAGCAATCAGCCCCAGCATTTT. Its translation: CASSLGAAHSNQPQHF.